This T cell receptor beta chain was profiled in a study of shared clonotypes between healthy human individuals. Study results and limitations: Clonotype sharing among donors was thought likely to change with sequencing depth.

Several immunoSEQ 96-well plates shared each subset's DNA, each plate a replicate. The data were produced by immunoSEQ multiplex PCR, yet TCRdb's version contains in-frame clones alone and is incomplete. This table has about 510,000 clones, 70% to 80% appearing once. The CDR3 has 14 amino acids. Trimming pared 1 base from V and 6 bases from J, leaving 12 bases between. Germline assignment: CDR1 SEHNR and CDR2 FQNEAQ (reference sequence). In regard to this clone: Its specificity is unknown.

V usage is TRBV7-9 and J usage is TRBJ1-2; D is possibly TRBD1 (5 bases). Sequences were obtained from PBMCs. The TCR was taken from a woman aged 40 to 55 in good health. Some clones in this sample may be carry-over from other donors' samples. The CDR3 loop is CASSLVGQRDGYTF. The CDR3 DNA is TGTGCCAGCAGCTTAGTCGGACAACGGGATGGCTACACCTTC.